This T cell receptor (beta chain) appears in the sequencing data of a study of vaccination effects on CD4 cells after COVID-19. Study-level background: Participants got two doses of BNT162b2 or mRNA-1273 vaccine.

The CDR3 spans 16 residues. Between the trimmed V and J ends, which lost 4 bases and 4 bases, there was a span of 17 bases. From germline, CDR1 is SGHKS and CDR2 YYEKEE (reference sequence). Repertoires were generated with immunoSEQ multiplex PCR, while TCRdb's copy carries only in-frame clones and drops some. This sample has about 40,000 clones; about two thirds occur once, and the top ten carry around 21%. A word on this clone: Its target is unknown.

Within the ViraFEST assay, antigen-specific CD4+ T cells underwent expansion with viral peptide pools prior to sequencing. Cells that had been cultured for roughly eleven days were the source of isolated CD4+ T cells. Vaccinated recipients, who were negative for nucleocapsid antibodies, had no history of SARS-CoV-2 infection. Cells had half their medium changed to IL-2 medium on days 3 and 7. The chain has TRBV5-5 and TRBJ2-2, with D possibly TRBD2 on 7 matching bases. The TCR sequence derives from a human donor who received a COVID-19 vaccine. Sequencing was performed on CD4+ T cells from PBMCs cultured with SARS-CoV-2 spike peptides, taken before COVID-19 vaccination. CDR3 region: CASSLPGGASTGELFF. DNA of the CDR3: TGTGCCAGCAGCCTCCCTGGGGGGGCCAGCACCGGGGAGCTGTTTTTT.